Following are 4 T cell receptor beta chains from one sample sequenced in a study of blood T cells in healthy people across ages. Using a J-beta primer mix together with a sample-barcoded 5' primer, a second PCR was run for roughly 6 to 11 cycles. MiXCR, run by TCRdb on the 5' RACE reads, gives a single entry per CDR3 protein. The top ten clones hold approximately 2% of a sample with roughly 2 million distinct CDR3 sequences, approximately 50% of them seen once. The sequenced sample consisted of blood. These receptors were obtained from a woman aged 35 to 49 in good health.

The V call is TRBV5-1, the J call TRBJ1-2; D is possibly TRBD1 (6 bases). The V end was cut by 4 bases, the J end by 10 bases, with 23 bases between. Germline values: CDR1 SGHRS, CDR2 YFSETQ. The CDR3 totals 15 residues. The CDR3 DNA reads as TGCGCCAGCAGCCCCCATTCCGGCAGGGGAGTTGACTACACCTTC. Translating gives CASSPHSGRGVDYTF.

CDR3 region: CSAEKTSGDNEQFF. In DNA form, the CDR3 reads TGCAGTGCTGAAAAGACTAGCGGTGACAATGAGCAGTTCTTC. The J gene is TRBJ2-1, the V gene TRBV20-1; 9 positions match TRBD2. Germline loops: CDR1 DFQATT, CDR2 SNEGSKA (reference sequence). J was trimmed by 5 bases and V by 5 bases; bases with no gene match: 7. The CDR3 loop spans 14 amino acids.

The rearrangement links TRBV6-5 to TRBJ2-5, with 11 bases lining up with TRBD1. Germline lookup yields CDR1 MNHEY and CDR2 SVGAGI. After removal of 5 bases from V and 4 bases from J, the junction contained 6 bases not matched to a gene. The CDR3 has 15 residues. The CDR3 spells CASSTTGTGGETQYF. CDR3 sequence (DNA): TGTGCCAGCAGTACAACCGGGACAGGGGGAGAGACCCAGTACTTC.

V is TRBV18 and J is TRBJ1-3; D not certain. The germline V and J ends were trimmed by 4 bases and 0 bases, with 13 bases remaining between them. The CDR3 loop spans 16 amino acids. Germline CDR1 reads KGHSH; CDR2 reads LQKENI. In DNA form, the CDR3 reads TGTGCCAGCTCACTTCAGACGGCACTCTCTGGAAACACCATATATTTT. Its translation is CASSLQTALSGNTIYF.